Shown below are 11 T cell receptor beta chains from a single sample sequenced in a study of Ad26.COV2.S vaccination and SARS-CoV-2 variants (dated by TCRdb to 2020 to 2022). Reading the label with the study, this specimen's treatment or condition is: some 20 received Ad26.COV2.S at low or high dose, single or two shots; several received placebo; per-sample allocation not given. Repertoires of vaccine and placebo recipients were sequenced from samples collected on day 63 after the first injection. Library prep was done by the immunoSEQ multiplex PCR assay. TCRdb stores this immuneACCESS table with in-frame sequences only. Part of the clones is absent; in the studies checked, under half of the shortfall reflects unresolved V genes, and no reason is known for the rest. Across this sample there are 440,000 or so clones, with 90% seen only once. Together, the top ten hold about 4.5% of the sample. Sample: peripheral blood, taken in a trial of Ad26.COV2.S vaccine versus placebo. The receptors come from a person between 18 and 65 years old who received the Ad26.COV2.S COVID-19 vaccine or a placebo.

This chain links TRBV13 with TRBJ1-3, with a tentative D call TRBD1 (5 bases). The CDR3 has 17 residues. The germline CDR1 and CDR2 sequences are PRHDT and FYEKMQ (reference sequence). V was trimmed by 5 bases and J by 4 bases, leaving 21 bases between them. In nucleotides, the CDR3 is TGTGCCAGCAGCAAGGGGAGCGGGCAGGGAGCAGGAAACACCATATATTTT. Its protein product is CASSKGSGQGAGNTIYF.

The chain carries TRBV15 and TRBJ2-1, with TRBD2 matching over 7 bases. Trimming took 0 bases from V and 6 from J; bases not matched to a gene: 5. CDR3 length: 15 residues. Germline loops: CDR1 LNHNV, CDR2 YYDKDF (reference sequence). This CDR3 is CATSRDRGGSNEQFF. CDR3 nucleotides: TGTGCCACCAGCAGAGATAGAGGCGGGAGCAATGAGCAGTTCTTC.

The V and J genes are TRBV5-4 and TRBJ2-6; D is undetermined. The CDR3 runs to 14 residues. Trimming pared 3 bases from V and 0 bases from J, leaving 4 bases between. CDR1 and CDR2 (germline): SGHNT, YYREEE (reference sequence). DNA of the CDR3: TGTGCCAGCAGCTCGTTCTCTGGGGCCAACGTCCTGACTTTC. Encoded protein: CASSSFSGANVLTF. The entire variable domain, with the rest obtained from reference TRBV5-4 and TRBJ2-6, is as follows: ETGVTQSPTHLIKTRGQQVTLRCSSQSGHNTVSWYQQALGQGPQFIFQYYREEENGRGNFPPRFSGLQFPNYSSELNVNALELDDSALYLCASSSFSGANVLTFGAGSRLTVL.

This chain uses TRBV7-2 with TRBJ1-4, with 8 bases fitting TRBD1. The V segment lost 0 bases and the J segment 3 bases; nucleotides outside the gene matches: 3. Germline V gene data show CDR1 as SGHTA and CDR2 as FQGNSA. The CDR3 length is 16 residues. The CDR3 coding sequence is TGTGCCAGCAGCTTAGCGCGGACAGGGCCTAATGAAAAACTGTTTTTT. It specifies CASSLARTGPNEKLFF.

The CDR3 loop is CASSRDRGLAGFYEQYF. Written as DNA, the CDR3 is TGTGCCAGCAGCAGGGACAGGGGGCTAGCGGGTTTCTACGAGCAGTACTTC. The gene calls are TRBV14 and TRBJ2-7, with 12 bases aligning to TRBD1. Germline V gene lookup returns CDR1 SGHDN and CDR2 FVKESK. V lost 5 bases, J lost 3 bases, and 11 bases stayed unmatched. This CDR3 contains 17 residues.

This clone has more than one count but fewer than ten. The chain uses TRBV10-3 and TRBJ1-2, with D possibly TRBD1 on 5 matching bases. From germline, CDR1 is ENHRY and CDR2 SYGVKD. The V and J ends lost 6 bases and 13 bases respectively, with 21 bases between them. The CDR3 length is 13 residues. The CDR3, as DNA: TGTGCCATCAGGGGGCCCCTCGGCGAGGACACCACCTTC. Translating gives CAIRGPLGEDTTF.

V and J are TRBV6-5 and TRBJ2-1; 13 nucleotides match TRBD2. Trimming cost V 2 bases and J 7 bases; bases outside gene matches: 2. Germline V gene sequence: CDR1 MNHEY, CDR2 SVGAGI. The CDR3 sequence is 15 residues long. The CDR3 bases are TGTGCCAGCAGTTACGGACTAGCGGGAGAGAATGAGCAGTTCTTC. Translated, it gives CASSYGLAGENEQFF.

The chain is built from TRBV4-3 and TRBJ1-2; 11 nucleotides line up with TRBD1. Germline assignment: CDR1 LGHNA and CDR2 YSLEER. The CDR3 sequence is 17 residues long. V was clipped by 0 bases and J by 7 bases; unmatched bases: 10. The CDR3 loop reads CASSQEPGQGGSRGYTF. CDR3 nucleotide sequence: TGCGCCAGCAGCCAAGAGCCGGGACAGGGGGGATCCCGTGGCTACACCTTC.

The chain couples TRBV12-3 or TRBV12-4 to TRBJ2-7; no firm D call. V was clipped by 3 bases and J by 2 bases, with 8 bases between them. This CDR3 spans 13 amino acids. CDR3 sequence reads: CASSFQAAYEQYF. The DNA for the CDR3 is TGTGCCAGCAGTTTTCAGGCAGCCTACGAGCAGTACTTC.

The rearrangement links TRBV7-8 to TRBJ1-1, with a weak D call TRBD1 (5 bases). The germline V gene encodes CDR1 SGHVS and CDR2 FQNEAQ. The CDR3 loop spans 14 amino acids. The V end was cut by 1 base, the J end by 5 bases, with 11 bases between. CDR3 DNA sequence: TGTGCCAGCAGCTTAGATGAGGGGAGGACTGAAGCTTTCTTT. Its protein is CASSLDEGRTEAFF.

The genes are TRBV5-5 and TRBJ2-7, with TRBD1 matching over 11 bases. The CDR3 sequence is 14 residues long. CDR1 is SGHKS and CDR2 is YYEKEE in the germline V gene (reference sequence). V dropped 6 bases and J dropped 4; count of bases not matched to a gene: 6. This chain's CDR3 is CASTWGQGGYEQYF. CDR3 bases: TGTGCCAGCACCTGGGGACAGGGGGGATACGAGCAGTACTTC.